This is a list of T cell receptor beta chains from one sample in a study of T-cell memory formation after mild COVID-19. In TCRdb, the 5' RACE reads were re-called with MiXCR into one record per CDR3 protein. The sample records 580,000 or so distinct CDR3 sequences, approximately 15% being singletons. The source material was PBMCs or a T cell subset sorted from them (not recorded which). The receptors were gathered from an adult woman who had mild COVID-19 (a few samples of this study predate the infection). Cell type and time point are not known. CDR3s include the opening cysteine and the closing phenylalanine or tryptophan. D genes are given only for firm matches.

cdr3_aa,d_call,v_call,j_call
CASSELQGAQPQHF,TRBD1,TRBV6-1,TRBJ1-5
CASSPGSDGRAAFF,-,TRBV3-1,TRBJ1-1
CASSLGTGTKNIQYF,-,TRBV7-6,TRBJ2-4
CASSSQATGELFF,-,TRBV7-3,TRBJ2-2
CASSSRVEVYGYTF,-,TRBV27,TRBJ1-2
CASSQLPETQYF,-,TRBV3-1,TRBJ2-5
CASSYTAISNTGELFF,-,TRBV28,TRBJ2-2
CATSDSGRGSYEQYF,TRBD2,TRBV24-1,TRBJ2-7
CSASPSGRAYNEQFF,TRBD2,TRBV20-1,TRBJ2-1
CASSSPSGRAENIQYF,TRBD2,TRBV6-5,TRBJ2-4
CASSFGTGRDTQYF,TRBD1,TRBV5-1,TRBJ2-3
CASSLAELSLEQFF,-,TRBV7-9,TRBJ2-1
CASSRDSTNTEAFF,TRBD1,TRBV5-1,TRBJ1-1
CASSVHAGGSTDTQYF,TRBD2,TRBV9,TRBJ2-3
CASRRDTTYEQYF,-,TRBV12-3/TRBV12-4,TRBJ2-7
CASSLSAGTGMADTQYF,TRBD1,TRBV12-3/TRBV12-4,TRBJ2-3
CASSPPGSWSPLHF,-,TRBV27,TRBJ1-6
CASSSGGLASSTDTQYF,TRBD2,TRBV5-4,TRBJ2-3